The present T cell receptor (beta chain) was sequenced within a study of siplizumab effects on memory and regulatory T cells. The data were produced by immunoSEQ multiplex PCR, yet TCRdb's version contains in-frame clones alone and is incomplete. The sample contains about 94,000 clones, 94% of which appear only once. CDR1 is SEHNR, CDR2 FQNEAQ, per germline (reference sequence). The CDR3 runs 14 residues. V shed 9 bases and J shed 7 bases, with 18 bases lying between them. Study-level results: For mappable alloreactive CD4+ clones, the mean Treg-derived fraction was about 72% with siplizumab and approximately 30% in controls. Contribution to the alloresponse seemed major for naive T cells, which also seemed more diverse than memory cells.

About this clone: What it recognizes is unknown.

Material for sequencing was non-Treg CD4+ T cells sorted from blood. This receptor was identified in a human donor in good health. This rearrangement joins TRBV7-9 to TRBJ2-2; D gene unclear. CDR3 nucleotides: TGTGCCAGTTTATCGACTGTTGGTTTCGGGGAGCTGTTTTTT. It encodes CASLSTVGFGELFF.